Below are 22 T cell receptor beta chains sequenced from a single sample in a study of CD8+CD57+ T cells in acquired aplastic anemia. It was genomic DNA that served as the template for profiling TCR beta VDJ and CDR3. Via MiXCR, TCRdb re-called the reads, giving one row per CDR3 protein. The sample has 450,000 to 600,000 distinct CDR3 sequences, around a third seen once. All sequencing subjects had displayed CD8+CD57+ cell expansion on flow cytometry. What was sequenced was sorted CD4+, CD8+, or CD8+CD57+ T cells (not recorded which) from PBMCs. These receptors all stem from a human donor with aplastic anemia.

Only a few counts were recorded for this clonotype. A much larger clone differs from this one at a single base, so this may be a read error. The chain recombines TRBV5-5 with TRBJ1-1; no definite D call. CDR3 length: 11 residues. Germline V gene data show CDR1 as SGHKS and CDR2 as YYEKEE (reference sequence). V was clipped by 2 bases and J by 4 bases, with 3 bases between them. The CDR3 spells CASSFITEAFF. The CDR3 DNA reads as TGTGCCAGCAGCTTTATCACTGAAGCTTTCTTT.

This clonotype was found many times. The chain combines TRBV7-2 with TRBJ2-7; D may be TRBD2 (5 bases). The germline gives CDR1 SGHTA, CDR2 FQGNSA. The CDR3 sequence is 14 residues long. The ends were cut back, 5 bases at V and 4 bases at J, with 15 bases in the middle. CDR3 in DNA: TGTGCCAGCAGCCTACGCGGGCCGCCGTACGAGCAGTACTTC. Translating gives CASSLRGPPYEQYF.

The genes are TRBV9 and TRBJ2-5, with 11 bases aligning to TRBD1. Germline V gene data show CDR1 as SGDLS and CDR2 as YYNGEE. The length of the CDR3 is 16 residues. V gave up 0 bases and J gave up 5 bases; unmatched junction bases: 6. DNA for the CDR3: TGTGCCAGCAGCGTAGTAGGACAGGGGGCAAGGGAGACCCAGTACTTC. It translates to CASSVVGQGARETQYF.

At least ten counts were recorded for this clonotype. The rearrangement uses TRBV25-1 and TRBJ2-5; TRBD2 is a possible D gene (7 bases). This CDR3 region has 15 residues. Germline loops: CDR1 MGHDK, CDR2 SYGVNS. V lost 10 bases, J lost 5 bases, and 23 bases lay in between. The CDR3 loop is CATTPSGGALETQYF. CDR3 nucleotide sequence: TGTGCCACCACCCCCTCTGGGGGGGCGCTTGAGACCCAGTACTTC.

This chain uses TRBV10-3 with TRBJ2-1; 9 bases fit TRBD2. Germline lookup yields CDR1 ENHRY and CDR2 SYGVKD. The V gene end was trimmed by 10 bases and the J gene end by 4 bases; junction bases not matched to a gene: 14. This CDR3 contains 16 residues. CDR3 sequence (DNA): TGTGCCAGCAATTCGCCCCTAGCGGGGAGTTACAATGAGCAGTTCTTC. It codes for CASNSPLAGSYNEQFF.

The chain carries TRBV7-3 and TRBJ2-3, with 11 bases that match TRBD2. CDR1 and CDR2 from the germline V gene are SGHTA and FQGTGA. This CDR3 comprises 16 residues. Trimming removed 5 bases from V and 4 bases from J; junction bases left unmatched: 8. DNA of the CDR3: TGTGCCAGCAGCCCCAATAGCGGGGGGGCCCCAGATACGCAGTATTTT. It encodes CASSPNSGGAPDTQYF.

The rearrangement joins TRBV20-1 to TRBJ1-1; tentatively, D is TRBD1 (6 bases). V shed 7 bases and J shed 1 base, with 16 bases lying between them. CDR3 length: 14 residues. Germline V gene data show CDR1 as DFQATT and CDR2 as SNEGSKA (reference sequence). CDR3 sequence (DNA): TGCAGTGTCGCGACCATGGGACAGAACACTGAAGCTTTCTTT. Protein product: CSVATMGQNTEAFF.

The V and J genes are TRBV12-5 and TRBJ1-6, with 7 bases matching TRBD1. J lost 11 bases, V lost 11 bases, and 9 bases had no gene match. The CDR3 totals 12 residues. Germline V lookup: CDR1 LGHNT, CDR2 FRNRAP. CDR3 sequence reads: CAYRTGGTPLHF. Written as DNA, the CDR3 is TGTGCTTACCGGACAGGAGGAACACCCCTCCACTTT.

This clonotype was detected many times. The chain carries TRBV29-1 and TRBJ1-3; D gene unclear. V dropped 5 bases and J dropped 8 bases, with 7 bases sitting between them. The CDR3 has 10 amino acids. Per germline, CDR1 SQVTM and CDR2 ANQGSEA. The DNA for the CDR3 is TGCAGCGTTTGGATGGACACCATATATTTT. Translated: CSVWMDTIYF.

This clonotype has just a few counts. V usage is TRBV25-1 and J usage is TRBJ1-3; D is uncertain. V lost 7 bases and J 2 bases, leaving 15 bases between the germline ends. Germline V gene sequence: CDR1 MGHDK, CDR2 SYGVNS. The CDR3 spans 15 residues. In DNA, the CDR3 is TGTGCCAGCAAGGGCGCGACCGTTACTGGAAACACCATATATTTT. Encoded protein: CASKGATVTGNTIYF.

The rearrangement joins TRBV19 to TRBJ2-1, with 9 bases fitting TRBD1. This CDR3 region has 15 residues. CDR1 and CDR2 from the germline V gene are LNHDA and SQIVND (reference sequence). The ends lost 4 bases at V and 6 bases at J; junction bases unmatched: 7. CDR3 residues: CASSTRDRVGNEQFF. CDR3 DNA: TGTGCCAGTAGTACTCGGGACAGGGTGGGCAATGAGCAGTTCTTC.

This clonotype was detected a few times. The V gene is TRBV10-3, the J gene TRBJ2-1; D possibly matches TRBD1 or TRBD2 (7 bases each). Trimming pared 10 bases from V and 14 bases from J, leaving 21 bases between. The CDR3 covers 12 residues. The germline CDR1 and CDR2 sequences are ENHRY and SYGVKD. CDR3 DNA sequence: TGTGCCAGCAGCCCCAGGGGGGGGCAGGAGTTCTTC. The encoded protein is CASSPRGGQEFF.

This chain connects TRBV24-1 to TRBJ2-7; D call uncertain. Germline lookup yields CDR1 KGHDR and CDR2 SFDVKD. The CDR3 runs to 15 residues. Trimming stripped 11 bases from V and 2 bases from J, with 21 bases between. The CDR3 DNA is TGTGCCAGCAGCCCAGCCTTTTTAGCCCCCTACGAGCAGTACTTC. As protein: CASSPAFLAPYEQYF.

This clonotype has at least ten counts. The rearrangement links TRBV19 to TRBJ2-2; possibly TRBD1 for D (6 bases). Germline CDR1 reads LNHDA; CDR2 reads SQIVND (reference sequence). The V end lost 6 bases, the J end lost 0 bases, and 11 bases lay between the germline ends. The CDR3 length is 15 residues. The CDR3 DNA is TGTGCCAGTAGCCTACAGGGAACGAACACCGGGGAGCTGTTTTTT. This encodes CASSLQGTNTGELFF.

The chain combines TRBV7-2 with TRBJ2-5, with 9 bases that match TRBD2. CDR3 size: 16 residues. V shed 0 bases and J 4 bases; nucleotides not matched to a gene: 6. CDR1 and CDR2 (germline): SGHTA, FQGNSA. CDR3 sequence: CASSLAGGGGAETQYF. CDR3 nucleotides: TGTGCCAGCAGCTTAGCAGGCGGGGGGGGCGCAGAGACCCAGTACTTC. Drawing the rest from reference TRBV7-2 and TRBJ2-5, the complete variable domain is GAGVSQSPSNKVTEKGKDVELRCDPISGHTALYWYRQSLGQGLEFLIYFQGNSAPDKSGLPSDRFSAERTGGSVSTLTIQRTQQEDSAVYLCASSLAGGGGAETQYFGPGTRLLVL.

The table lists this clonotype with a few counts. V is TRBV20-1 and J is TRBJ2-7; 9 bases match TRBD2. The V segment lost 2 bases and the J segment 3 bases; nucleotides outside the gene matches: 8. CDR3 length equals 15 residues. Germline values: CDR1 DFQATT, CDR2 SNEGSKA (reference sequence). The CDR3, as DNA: TGCAGTGCTAGACTGCAGCGGGGGGCCCGCTACGAGCAGTACTTC. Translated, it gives CSARLQRGARYEQYF.

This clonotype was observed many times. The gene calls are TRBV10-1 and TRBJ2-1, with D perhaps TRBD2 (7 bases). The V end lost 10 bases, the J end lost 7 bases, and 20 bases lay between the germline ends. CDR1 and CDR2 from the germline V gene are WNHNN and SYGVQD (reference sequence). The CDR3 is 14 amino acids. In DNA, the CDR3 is TGCGCCACTCGGGGGCAGGGTAGCGGGAATGAGCAGTTCTTC. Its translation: CATRGQGSGNEQFF.

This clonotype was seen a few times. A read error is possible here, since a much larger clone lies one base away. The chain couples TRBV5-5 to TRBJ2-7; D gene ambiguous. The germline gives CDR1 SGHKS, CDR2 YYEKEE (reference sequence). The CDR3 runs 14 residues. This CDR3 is CASSFTAGSYGQYF. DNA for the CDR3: TGTGCCAGCAGCTTCACGGCTGGGTCCTACGGGCAGTACTTC.

Here the CDR3 reads CASSWDSYTGELFF. CDR3 DNA: TGCGCCAGCAGCTGGGACTCATACACCGGGGAGCTGTTTTTT. V usage is TRBV5-1 and J usage is TRBJ2-2, with D perhaps TRBD2 (6 bases). With 3 bases removed from V and 3 bases from J, the gap between germline ends came to 9 bases. The CDR3 runs 14 residues. Germline V gene lookup returns CDR1 SGHRS and CDR2 YFSETQ.

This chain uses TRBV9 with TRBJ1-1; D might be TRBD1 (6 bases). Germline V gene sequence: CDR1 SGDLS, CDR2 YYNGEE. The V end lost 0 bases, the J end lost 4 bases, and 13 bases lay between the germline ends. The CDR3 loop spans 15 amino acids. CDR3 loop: CASSVAAGAATEAFF. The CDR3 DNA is TGTGCCAGCAGCGTAGCTGCGGGGGCGGCCACTGAAGCTTTCTTT.

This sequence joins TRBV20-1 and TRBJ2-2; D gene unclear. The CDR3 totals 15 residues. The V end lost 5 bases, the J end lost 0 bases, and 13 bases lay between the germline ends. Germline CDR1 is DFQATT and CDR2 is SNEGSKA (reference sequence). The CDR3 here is CSAPARRANTGELFF. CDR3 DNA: TGCAGTGCTCCGGCGAGGCGCGCGAACACCGGGGAGCTGTTTTTT.

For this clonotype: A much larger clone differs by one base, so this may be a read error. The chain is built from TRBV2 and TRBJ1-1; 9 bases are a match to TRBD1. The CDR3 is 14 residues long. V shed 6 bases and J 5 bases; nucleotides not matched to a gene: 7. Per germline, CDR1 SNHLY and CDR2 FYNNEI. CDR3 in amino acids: CASRGDRDVTEAFF. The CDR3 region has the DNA TGTGCCAGCAGGGGGGACAGGGACGTTACTGAAGCTTTCTTT.